This TCR beta chain was documented in a study of T cell responses to AZD1222 COVID-19 vaccine listed by TCRdb under 2021. For the wider study: TCR sequencing covered fewer than 250 trial participants: nearly 210 given two doses of AZD1222 and 26 given two doses of MenACWY control vaccine. Trial participants were enrolled into age subgroups of 18-55, 56-69 and 70-plus years, which contained around 140, 26 and 57 TCR-sequenced participants, respectively.

Note on this clone: Which antigen it targets is not known. No base quality information exists; no much larger clone differs at one position.

The time point label, read with the paper, signifies: about 28 days (+/-7) after the second vaccine dose. AZD1222 recipients whose second dose came at about 4 weeks and those whose second dose came at about 12 weeks were combined into one group, since spike-specific TCR depth and breadth did not differ between the two schedules. Vaccinee samples came from UK trials COV001 and COV002, including a single-blind randomized controlled phase 2/3 trial of AZD1222 (ChAdOx1 nCoV-19) in healthy adults. For TCRbeta chain sequencing, PBMC samples were collected from trial participants at day 0 and at day 28 after the second dose. What the research found in general, with its limitations: A significant rise in spike-specific TCR breadth and depth was observed after two AZD1222 doses relative to day 0 and relative to MenACWY recipients. In the small 56-69-year group, the increase in depth fell short of significance, most likely because of low power. Participants were mostly white British, with more females than males. The authors suggested clonal diversity may have been underestimated. Conclusions about previously exposed vaccinees are limited, since just 5 to 7 AZD1222 recipients were seropositive for SARS-CoV-2 at baseline. Reportedly, almost half of the unique spike-specific TCRs recognized epitopes lying outside the regions that are mutated in the B.1.351 and B.1.1.7 variants. Vaccine-associated CD4 TCRs spanned the whole spike protein, with dominant responses in regions 160-218 and 743-854. Because no samples from the day 14 peak response were available, repertoires could be characterized only after the peak T cell response.

The CDR3 regions of human TCRbeta chains were analyzed by immunosequencing. The paper's processing steps were these. Repertoire TCRs were checked for matches against a reference library of SARS-CoV-2-specific TCRs that had been generated using the MIRA antigen-specificity platform. Breadth meant the fraction of unique TCRs that were SARS-CoV-2-associated, whereas depth meant the fraction of total T cells that were SARS-CoV-2-associated. Using the MIRA data, every spike-specific TCR was mapped to the spike region that the TCR reacted to and assigned to either a CD4 or a CD8 class. Log10-transformed breadth and depth values were compared by one-way ANOVA with Sidak's multiple comparisons tests. In its TCRdb copy, this immuneACCESS table keeps in-frame sequences only and misses some clones. Where compared with another copy, unresolved V genes explain less than half of these, and the others have no known cause. V, J and clone size reflect that table, while D and trimming were determined from the DNA. For this sample there are over 45,000 clones; around 91% appear just once. The ten largest make up approximately 5% of the sample.

The CDR1 and CDR2 encoded by the germline V gene are MNHEY and SVGEGT. Measured from the cysteine to the phenylalanine, the CDR3 is 14 residues long. The entry retains the CDR3 DNA only, 42 bases that are in frame from base 1. The junction shows trimming of 5 bases on V and 0 bases on J, and the gene matches do not reach 3 bases of it. The specimen was peripheral blood, collected 28 days after the second AZD1222 dose. The TCR was taken from an adult who received the AZD1222 COVID-19 vaccine. The chain couples TRBV6-2 or TRBV6-3 to TRBJ2-5; TRBD1 agrees with 7 junctional bases. The CDR3 region has the sequence CASSPTGDQETQYF. The base sequence is TGTGCCAGCAGTCCCACAGGGGACCAAGAGACCCAGTACTTC.